The rows below give T cell receptor beta chains drawn from one sample of a study of T cells in localized non-small cell lung cancer. Profiling relied on immunoSEQ multiplex PCR, and the TCRdb table lists in-frame clones only, not all of them. The sample has approximately 63,000 clones, roughly 89% seen once. The sample consisted of peripheral blood, taken before any cancer treatment. These receptors originate from a man between 40 and 69 years old with stage I squamous cell lung carcinoma. CDR3s include the opening cysteine and the closing phenylalanine or tryptophan. D genes are given only for firm matches. Size tells how often a clone was seen (once, few, many) or the class of an expanded clone, and some rows leave it out.

j_gene	d_gene	abundance	v_gene	CDR3aa	CDR3nt
TRBJ2-1	TRBD2	once	TRBV9	CASSLQLAGGNEQFF	TGTGCCAGCAGCTTACAACTAGCGGGAGGGAATGAGCAGTTCTTC
TRBJ1-1	.	.	TRBV6-1	CASRRTENTEAFF	TGTGCCAGCAGGAGGACAGAGAACACTGAAGCTTTCTTT
TRBJ2-7	.	once	TRBV30	CAWGGAANYEQYF	TGTGCCTGGGGAGGAGCGGCCAACTACGAGCAGTACTTC
TRBJ2-3	.	.	TRBV10-3	CAISEGIGPDTQYF	TGTGCCATCAGTGAGGGAATAGGGCCCGATACGCAGTATTTT
TRBJ2-7	.	.	TRBV7-2	CASSLRAAPTYEQYF	TGTGCCAGCAGCTTGAGGGCAGCACCCACCTACGAGCAGTACTTC
TRBJ2-4	.	few	TRBV27	CASSRGTVGTKNIQYF	TGTGCCAGCAGTCGCGGGACAGTCGGGACCAAAAACATTCAGTACTTC
TRBJ2-1	TRBD2	.	TRBV18	CASSQRTSGEFNEQFF	TGTGCCAGCTCACAGAGGACTAGCGGGGAGTTCAATGAGCAGTTCTTC
TRBJ1-2	TRBD1	.	TRBV18	CASSPRDRGLFGYTF	TGTGCCAGCTCACCAAGGGACAGGGGTTTGTTTGGCTACACCTTC
TRBJ2-1	.	.	TRBV4-3	CASSHRASGQSSYNEQFF	TGCGCCAGCAGCCACCGAGCCAGCGGCCAGAGCTCCTACAATGAGCAGTTCTTC
TRBJ2-7	TRBD1	.	TRBV7-8	CASSLGDRGAFEQYF	TGTGCCAGCAGCTTAGGCGACAGGGGGGCCTTCGAGCAGTACTTC
TRBJ1-3	.	.	TRBV7-2	CASTSQVGGNTIYF	TGTGCCAGCACCAGTCAAGTGGGTGGAAACACCATATATTTT
TRBJ1-1	TRBD1	.	TRBV18	CASSPWTGGLFTEAFF	TGTGCCAGCTCACCTTGGACAGGGGGCTTATTTACTGAAGCTTTCTTT
TRBJ2-3	.	.	TRBV15	CATRTRGEGPTDTQYF	TGTGCCACCAGGACAAGGGGGGAGGGCCCCACAGATACGCAGTATTTT
TRBJ2-1	.	once	TRBV4-3	CASSQGESSGFEQFF	TGCGCCAGCAGCCAAGGGGAATCCAGCGGGTTCGAGCAGTTCTTC
TRBJ2-1	TRBD2	.	TRBV5-1	CASAGTSGNNEQFF	TGCGCCAGCGCCGGGACTAGCGGGAACAATGAGCAGTTCTTC
TRBJ1-5	.	.	TRBV4-3	CASSQDILSNQPQHF	TGCGCCAGCAGCCAAGATATACTGAGCAATCAGCCCCAGCATTTT
TRBJ2-3	TRBD2	.	TRBV28	CASSLWTSGDTDTQYF	TGTGCCAGCAGTTTATGGACTAGCGGTGACACAGATACGCAGTATTTT
TRBJ2-7	.	.	TRBV6-5	CATLIGTYSDEQYF	TGTGCCACTCTAATTGGAACATACTCGGACGAGCAGTACTTC
TRBJ2-7	TRBD2	few	TRBV5-1	CASSLFGRLDEQYF	TGCGCCAGCAGCTTATTCGGGAGGTTAGACGAGCAGTACTTC
TRBJ2-3	TRBD1	.	TRBV11-3	CASSFGDRGLSTDTQYF	TGTGCCAGCAGCTTTGGGGACAGGGGTCTATCCACAGATACGCAGTATTTT
TRBJ2-2	.	few	TRBV7-2	CASGSKLGELFF	TGTGCCAGCGGCTCAAAGTTGGGGGAGCTGTTTTTT
TRBJ2-3	.	.	TRBV5-4	CASSLSPQGTDTQYF	TGTGCCAGCAGCTTGTCCCCCCAGGGCACAGATACGCAGTATTTT
TRBJ1-1	.	.	TRBV11-2	CASSTSANTEAFF	TGTGCCAGCAGCACCTCTGCCAACACTGAAGCTTTCTTT
TRBJ2-5	.	.	TRBV19	CASSIQALEAQYF	TGTGCCAGTAGTATTCAGGCCTTGGAGGCCCAGTACTTC
TRBJ2-5	.	.	TRBV6-5	CASTPFVTGGTQYF	TGTGCCAGCACTCCCTTCGTGACCGGAGGGACCCAGTACTTC
TRBJ1-2	TRBD1	.	TRBV7-2	CASTTQSGQGVGYGYTF	TGTGCCAGCACCACTCAAAGTGGACAGGGGGTAGGGTATGGCTACACCTTC
TRBJ2-7	.	few	TRBV30	CAWSKFPSYEQYF	TGTGCCTGGAGTAAGTTCCCTTCCTACGAGCAGTACTTC
TRBJ2-3	.	.	TRBV11-2	CASSSDRSTDTQYF	TGTGCCAGCAGCTCCGACAGAAGCACAGATACGCAGTATTTT
TRBJ2-7	.	.	TRBV11-3	CASSLAGRSYEQYF	TGTGCCAGCAGCTTAGCGGGCAGGTCTTACGAGCAGTACTTC
TRBJ1-1	.	.	TRBV18	CASRGKTEAFF	TGTGCCTCTCGCGGGAAAACTGAAGCTTTCTTT